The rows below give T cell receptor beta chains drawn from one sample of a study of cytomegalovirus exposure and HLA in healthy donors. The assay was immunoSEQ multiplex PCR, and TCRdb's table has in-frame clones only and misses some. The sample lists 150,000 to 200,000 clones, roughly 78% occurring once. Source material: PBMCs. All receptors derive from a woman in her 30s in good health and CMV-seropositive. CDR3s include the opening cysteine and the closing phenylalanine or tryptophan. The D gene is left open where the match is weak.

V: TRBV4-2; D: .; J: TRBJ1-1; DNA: TGTGCCAGCAGCCAAGATCGGGCGGGGGGAGCTTTCTTT; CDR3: CASSQDRAGGAFF
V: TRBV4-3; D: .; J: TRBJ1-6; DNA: TGCGCCAGCAGCCAAGTGTCTCAGATGAATTCACCCCTCCACTTT; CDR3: CASSQVSQMNSPLHF
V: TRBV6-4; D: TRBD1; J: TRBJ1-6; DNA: TGTGCCAGCAGCCCCGGACAGGTTGTTTCCCCACCCCTCCACTTT; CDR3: CASSPGQVVSPPLHF
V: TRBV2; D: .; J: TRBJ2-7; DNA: TGTGCCAGCAGCCCGGCGGGGCTACAATCATCCTACGAGCAGTACTTC; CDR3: CASSPAGLQSSYEQYF
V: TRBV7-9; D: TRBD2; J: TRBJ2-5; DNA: TGTGCCAGCAGCATTAGCGGGAGTGAGACCCAGTACTTC; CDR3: CASSISGSETQYF
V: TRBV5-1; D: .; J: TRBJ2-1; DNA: TGCGCCAGCAGCCCGGGGTCCTACAATGAGCAGTTCTTC; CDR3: CASSPGSYNEQFF
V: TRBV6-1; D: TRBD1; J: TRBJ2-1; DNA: TGTGCCAGCAGTGAAGCATCCCCTCTCCATCAGGGGGCGGGGAATGAGCAGTTCTTC; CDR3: CASSEASPLHQGAGNEQFF
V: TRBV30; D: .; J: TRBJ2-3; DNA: TGTGCCTGGGACGGGTCATCACCAGATACGCAGTATTTT; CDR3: CAWDGSSPDTQYF
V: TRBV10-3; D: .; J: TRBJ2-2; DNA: TGTGCCATCAGTGAGTCTACAGGGATGATAACCGGGGAGCTGTTTTTT; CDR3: CAISESTGMITGELFF
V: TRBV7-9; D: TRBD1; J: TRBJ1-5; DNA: TGTGCCAGCAGCTGGACAGGGAAGGGGCAGCCCCAGCATTTT; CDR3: CASSWTGKGQPQHF